The rows below give T cell receptor beta chains drawn from one sample of a study of cytomegalovirus exposure and HLA in healthy donors. Assay: immunoSEQ multiplex PCR; the TCRdb copy retains only in-frame clones and omits some. Among a few hundred thousand clones listed, over 60% were seen once. Sequenced input: PBMCs. These receptors originate from a man aged 35 to 55 in good health and CMV-seronegative. Both conserved end residues are part of each CDR3. The D gene is left open where the match is weak. The size field is filled for only some rows; it gives once, few, many or a size class.

j_call d_call clone_size v_call cdr3_nt cdr3_aa
TRBJ2-2 - once TRBV11-2 TGTGCCAGCAGCTTTCCGGGCGGGGAGCTGTTTTTT CASSFPGGELFF
TRBJ1-4 - - TRBV6-4 TGTGCCAGCAGTGTGGGAGGCACGAAACTGTTTTTT CASSVGGTKLFF
TRBJ2-1 - - TRBV7-2 TGTGCCAGCAGCGCTGCTCGTGGCACCTACAATGAGCAGTTCTTC CASSAARGTYNEQFF
TRBJ2-7 TRBD1 - TRBV25-1 TGTGCCAGCAGTGATAACCGGGACAGAGACTACGAGCAGTACTTC CASSDNRDRDYEQYF
TRBJ2-5 - - TRBV5-4 TGTGCCAGCAGCACCGGACAGCAAGAGACCCAGTACTTC CASSTGQQETQYF
TRBJ1-5 - - TRBV5-3 TGTGCCAGAAGCTGGGGCAGGGGTGGCAATCAGCCCCAGCATTTT CARSWGRGGNQPQHF
TRBJ1-6 TRBD1 - TRBV7-2 TGTGCCAGCAGCTACGGACAGGGAGGCTCACCCCTCCACTTT CASSYGQGGSPLHF
TRBJ2-1 TRBD2 - TRBV28 TGTGCCAGCAGTTTATCTTTTCGGCTAGCGGGCATCGATGAGCAGTTCTTC CASSLSFRLAGIDEQFF
TRBJ2-1 TRBD1 - TRBV15 TGTGCCACCAGCACTCGGACAGGGGCTACCTACAATGAGCAGTTCTTC CATSTRTGATYNEQFF
TRBJ2-1 TRBD1 - TRBV11-2 TGTGCCAGCAGCCCCGGACAGGGCAATTTGTTGTTCTTC CASSPGQGNLLFF
TRBJ2-1 TRBD2 - TRBV7-3 TGTGCCAGCAGCTTAAGGGCTGCGGGAGAGGGAAACAATGAGCAGTTCTTC CASSLRAAGEGNNEQFF
TRBJ2-6 - - TRBV15 TGTGCCACCAGCAGACTACGAGATGGGGCCAACGTCCTGACTTTC CATSRLRDGANVLTF
TRBJ1-5 - - TRBV5-6 TGTGCCAGCACCTTGGGCAGGATGAATCAGCCCCAGCATTTT CASTLGRMNQPQHF
TRBJ2-7 - - TRBV28 TGTGCCAGCAGTTTTTTGTCGACACCGGACGAGCAGTACTTC CASSFLSTPDEQYF
TRBJ1-1 - - TRBV7-6 TGTGCCAGCAGCTTAGGGGGGTCGGCGGGGGGGAACACTGAAGCTTTCTTT CASSLGGSAGGNTEAFF
TRBJ1-5 - - TRBV28 TGTGCCAGCAGTCCCGCCGCGGCTGGGAATCAGCCCCAGCATTTT CASSPAAAGNQPQHF
TRBJ1-4 - few TRBV5-4 TGTGCCAGCAGCTCGGACAGAGGGCGGGAAAAACTGTTTTTT CASSSDRGREKLFF
TRBJ1-6 TRBD1 - TRBV2 TGTGCCAGCAGTGGTACAGGGGAGGTTTCACCCCTCCACTTT CASSGTGEVSPLHF
TRBJ1-1 - - TRBV4-3 TGCGCCAGCAGCCAATACTTTGGGAGGGGGGGACTAATGAACACTGAAGCTTTCTTT CASSQYFGRGGLMNTEAFF
TRBJ2-7 TRBD1 - TRBV7-9 TGTGCCAGCAGCTCGGACAGGCCGTTCTTCCAGCAGTACTTC CASSSDRPFFQQYF
TRBJ1-3 - - TRBV4-3 TGCGCCAGCAGCCAAGATCTATTTGTGGTTGCTGGAAACACCATATATTTT CASSQDLFVVAGNTIYF
TRBJ1-2 TRBD1 - TRBV9 TGTGCCAGCAGCGGGTACAGGGGGCGCGAGTACTATGGCTACACCTTC CASSGYRGREYYGYTF
TRBJ2-7 TRBD1 - TRBV10-3 TGTGCCATCAGCCTTACGGGACAGGGGATTTACGAGCAGTACTTC CAISLTGQGIYEQYF
TRBJ1-3 TRBD1 - TRBV5-1 TGCGCCAGCAGCTTAGGACAGGGTCAACCCATATATTTT CASSLGQGQPIYF
TRBJ1-6 - - TRBV7-6 TGTGCCAGCAGCCCCACAGGGATCTCACCCCTCCACTTT CASSPTGISPLHF
TRBJ2-1 TRBD2 - TRBV27 TGTGCCAGCAGTTTAGGGCTAGCGGGAGGGTGGGCTAACAATGAGCAGTTCTTC CASSLGLAGGWANNEQFF
TRBJ2-7 TRBD1 - TRBV6-6 TGTGCCAGCAGGCGAGGACAGGGGGCGAGGGAGCAGTACTTC CASRRGQGAREQYF
TRBJ2-7 - - TRBV15 TGTGCCACCAGCAGAGTGCGGACAATCTCCTACGAGCAGTACTTC CATSRVRTISYEQYF
TRBJ1-4 TRBD1 - TRBV7-9 TGTTCCAGCAGCCCCCTGGGACAGGGAACTAATGAAAAACTGTTTTTT CSSSPLGQGTNEKLFF
TRBJ2-1 TRBD2 - TRBV10-3 TGTGCCATAGGACTAGCGGGGGGAAATGAGCAGTTCTTC CAIGLAGGNEQFF
TRBJ2-1 - - TRBV7-9 TGTGCCAGCAGCTTAAAAGCGAACGACTACAATGAGCAGTTCTTC CASSLKANDYNEQFF
TRBJ2-1 - once TRBV6-1 TGTGCCAGCAGGACGGGTCCCTCCTACAATGAGCAGTTCTTC CASRTGPSYNEQFF
TRBJ2-7 - - TRBV10-3 TGTGCCATCAGTGAGAAGTCAGGGGCAAGCGAGCAGTACTTC CAISEKSGASEQYF
TRBJ2-1 TRBD1 few TRBV5-1 TGCGCCAGCAGCTTGGTCGCGGGACAGGGATACAATGAGCAGTTCTTC CASSLVAGQGYNEQFF
TRBJ2-7 - few TRBV15 TGTGCCACCAGCAAGGGGGGAGGGTACGAGCAGTACTTC CATSKGGGYEQYF
TRBJ1-1 - - TRBV9 TGTGCCAGCAGCGTAGCTCTTGGGGGGACTGAAGCTTTCTTT CASSVALGGTEAFF
TRBJ1-3 - - TRBV2 TGTGCCAGCAGTGAGACAGATTCCAGGACCGGAAACACCATATATTTT CASSETDSRTGNTIYF
TRBJ1-1 - - TRBV6-1 TGTGCCAGCAGTGAATCCCGGCCCCAGGTAGCTTTCTTT CASSESRPQVAFF
TRBJ2-2 TRBD2 - TRBV7-2 TGTGCCAGCAGCTTAGGTTTAGCGGGGGGGTTCGGCGGGGAGCTGTTTTTT CASSLGLAGGFGGELFF
TRBJ2-7 - - TRBV6-6 TGTGCCAGCAGTCCCCTCGAGCAGTACTTC CASSPLEQYF
TRBJ1-5 TRBD1 - TRBV7-6 TGTGCCAGCAGCGAGGACAGGGGATTCCAACATCAGCCCCAGCATTTT CASSEDRGFQHQPQHF
TRBJ2-5 TRBD1 - TRBV27 TGTGCCAGCAGTTTTACAGGGGGCCAAGAGACCCAGTACTTC CASSFTGGQETQYF
TRBJ2-3 TRBD2 - TRBV29-1 TGCAGCGTTCCACTAGCGGGAATTCGAGATACGCAGTATTTT CSVPLAGIRDTQYF
TRBJ2-2 TRBD1 - TRBV5-6 TGTGCCAGCAGCTTGTATAGGGGGCGAACCGGGGAGCTGTTTTTT CASSLYRGRTGELFF
TRBJ1-5 TRBD1 - TRBV25-1 TGTGCCAGCAGTGAAACGGGACAGGGCCAGCCCCAGCATTTT CASSETGQGQPQHF
TRBJ2-7 TRBD1 - TRBV9 TGTGCCAGCAGCGTAGCTTCCGGGACAGGGGACGAGCAGTACTTC CASSVASGTGDEQYF
TRBJ2-7 TRBD2 - TRBV9 TGTGCCAGCAGCGTAGGGGGACCTCGGGAGGAGTCCTACGAGCAGTACTTC CASSVGGPREESYEQYF
TRBJ1-2 - - TRBV2 TGTGCCAGCAGAGCGTATGGCTACACCTTC CASRAYGYTF
TRBJ1-1 - - TRBV27 TGTGCCAGCAGTTTACAGGGCAACACTGAAGCTTTCTTT CASSLQGNTEAFF
TRBJ1-2 - once TRBV11-2 TGTGCCAGCAGCTCCCAGCCGGGGATGGGCTACACCTTC CASSSQPGMGYTF
TRBJ2-1 - - TRBV7-2 TGTGCCAGCAGCCCCGCCCCAGCGGAGATCTACAATGAGCAGTTCTTC CASSPAPAEIYNEQFF
TRBJ2-7 - - TRBV25-1 TGTGCCAGCAGCAACAGCTACGAGCAGTACTTC CASSNSYEQYF
TRBJ1-5 - - TRBV28 TGTGCCAGCAAGAGGGATCAGCCCCAGCATTTT CASKRDQPQHF